This passage covers 4 T cell receptor beta chains from one sample sequenced in a study of cytomegalovirus exposure and HLA in healthy donors. It was with 60 Vbeta and 13 Jbeta primers that the PCR ran. Sequencing used immunoSEQ multiplex PCR; TCRdb keeps in-frame clones, though not all of them. Among hundreds of thousands of clones, over 60% were seen once, and the ten largest hold approximately 1.8%. Material: PBMCs. All receptors derive from a male donor in good health and CMV-seronegative.

The chain uses TRBV11-2 and TRBJ2-3; D unclear. The CDR3 is made up of 14 amino acids. V shed 6 bases and J shed 1 base, with 11 bases lying between them. Germline V lookup: CDR1 SGHAT, CDR2 FQNNGV. The chain's CDR3 is CASRSLRGTDTQYF. CDR3 DNA sequence: TGTGCCAGCAGGTCCCTCCGGGGCACAGATACGCAGTATTTT.

The V and J genes are TRBV19 and TRBJ2-1; 12 nucleotides match TRBD1. The CDR3 sequence is 15 residues long. Trimming at V came to 6 bases and at J to 7 bases, leaving 7 bases not matched to a gene. Per the germline V gene, CDR1 is LNHDA and CDR2 is SQIVND (reference sequence). CDR3 sequence reads: CASSVGTGGANEQFF. In DNA form, the CDR3 reads TGTGCCAGTAGCGTGGGGACAGGGGGCGCAAATGAGCAGTTCTTC.

This chain joins TRBV5-1 and TRBJ2-4; tentatively, D is TRBD2 (5 bases). The germline CDR1 and CDR2 sequences are SGHRS and YFSETQ. Trimming shortened V by 5 bases and J by 8 bases, and 14 bases separated the two germline ends. The CDR3 sequence is 13 residues long. The CDR3 loop is CASSSGSLDIQYF. The DNA for the CDR3 is TGCGCCAGCAGTAGTGGGAGTCTGGACATTCAGTACTTC.

V gene TRBV7-3 combines with J gene TRBJ2-3, with 8 positions matching TRBD2. From germline, CDR1 is SGHTA and CDR2 FQGTGA. Trimming removed 3 bases from V and 4 bases from J; junction bases left unmatched: 12. The CDR3 length is 17 residues. The CDR3 bases are TGTGCCAGCAGCTTTTCTCTCGCGGGAGGATTGGCAGATACGCAGTATTTT. Its translation is CASSFSLAGGLADTQYF.